This T cell receptor beta chain is drawn from a study of cytomegalovirus exposure and HLA in healthy donors. Turning to the study itself: Out of approximately 400 genotyped donors, about 84% belonged to the Caucasian-associated ancestry cluster. General observations from the study: Owing to their indistinguishability, certain V segments, notably TRBV6-2 and TRBV6-3, were excluded.

With 8 bases removed from V and 0 bases from J, the gap between germline ends came to 6 bases. This CDR3 is 12 amino acids long. Germline assignment: CDR1 LNHDA and CDR2 SQIVND (reference sequence). A multiplex PCR was run with 60 Vbeta primers and 13 Jbeta primers. TCRdb's copy holds only in-frame clones and misses some; the assay was immunoSEQ multiplex PCR. The sample holds roughly 150,000 clones, roughly 75% seen once. Though probably carrying unrecorded immune exposures, donors were nominally healthy at sampling. Concerning this clone: Its antigen is currently unknown.

Sequencing was done on a sample of PBMCs. V usage is TRBV19 and J usage is TRBJ2-3; D not resolved. This clonotype was obtained from a man aged 25-45 years in good health. In DNA form, the CDR3 reads TGTGCCAGTGAGTCTAGCACAGATACGCAGTATTTT. This codes for CASESSTDTQYF.